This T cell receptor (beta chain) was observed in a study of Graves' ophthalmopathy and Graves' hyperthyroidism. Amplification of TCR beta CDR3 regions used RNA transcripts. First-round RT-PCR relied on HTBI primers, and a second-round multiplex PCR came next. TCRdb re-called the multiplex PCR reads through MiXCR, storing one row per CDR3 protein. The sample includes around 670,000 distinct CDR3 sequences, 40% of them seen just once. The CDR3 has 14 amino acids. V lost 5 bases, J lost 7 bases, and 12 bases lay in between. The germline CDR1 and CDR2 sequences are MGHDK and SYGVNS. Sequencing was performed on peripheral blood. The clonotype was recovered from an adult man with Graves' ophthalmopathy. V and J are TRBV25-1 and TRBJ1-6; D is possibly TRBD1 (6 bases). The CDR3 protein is CASSNTGKNSPLHF. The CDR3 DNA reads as TGTGCCAGCAGTAATACAGGGAAGAATTCACCCCTCCACTTT. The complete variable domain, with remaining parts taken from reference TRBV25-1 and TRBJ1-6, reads EADIYQTPRYLVIGTGKKITLECSQTMGHDKMYWYQQDPGMELHLIHYSYGVNSTEKGDLSSESTVSRIRTEHFPLTLESARPSHTSQYLCASSNTGKNSPLHFGNGTRLTVT.